The entry below gives a single T cell receptor (beta chain) sequence along with its context. This clonotype is considered medium-sized (0.01 to 0.1%). Its antigen is not yet known. No clone much larger than this one lies a single base away; base qualities are absent. From the cysteine up to the phenylalanine, the CDR3 has a length of 14 residues. Here the CDR3 DNA is all that survives: 42 bases in frame from base 1. V is pruned by 1 base and J by 5 bases, leaving 1 base of the junction without a gene match. CDR1 and CDR2 are read off the germline V gene (reference sequence) as LNHNV and YYDKDF. Multiplex touch-down PCR with a mixed TRB-A/B primer pool was used to amplify rearranged TRB sequences covering the V, D and J segments. Two consecutive PCR reactions with Phusion HS II polymerase added Illumina adapters and sample indices to the amplicons. Amplicons were gel-purified using the NucleoSpin Gel and PCR Clean-up kit and were subsequently checked with Qubit and an Agilent 2100 Bioanalyzer. The libraries were sequenced on an Illumina MiSeq with 600-cycle, single-indexed, paired-end runs. The authors processed their data as follows. Processing of the TRB sequences was carried out with MiXCR versions 2.12 and 3.0.5. Each unique CDR3 nucleotide sequence was counted as one clone, and only productive sequences with at least two reads were retained. Shannon diversity, evenness, clonality (one minus evenness), and alpha-parameterized diversity profiles from alpha 0 to 5 were included as repertoire metrics. Generation probabilities of clones in paired pre- and post-chemotherapy samples were computed with the IGoR algorithm. TCRdb's own reprocessing of the public reads used fastp at Q25 and MiXCR and kept productive beta chains. Each record represents a unique CDR3 protein, reported with the most common genes and DNA among its rows. None of the V and J calls come from the authors' own analysis; TCRdb made them. The sample table shows about 4,500 distinct CDR3 sequences, and about 26% are seen once. The ten largest account for about 47% of the sample.

TCR beta rearrangements were amplified from genomic DNA isolated from peripheral blood, not from sorted cells or RNA. This specimen comes from a study of T cell repertoires in aging, cancer and after chemotherapy (dated by TCRdb to the late 2010s). Context from the whole study: Donors spanned six age groups from 30 or younger to 70 or older, with at least three individuals per group. Peripheral blood TCR beta repertoires from healthy donors and cancer patients were profiled to examine immunoaging and T cell reconstitution after chemotherapy. Around 10 million TCR reads were contained in the full dataset. Alongside 95 healthy donors serving as a reference group, the cohort included approximately 220 cancer patients, of whom more than 90 had hematological cancers and fewer than 140 had solid cancers. In the hematological group, paired pre- and post-chemotherapy samples were obtained from chronic lymphocytic leukemia patients treated with fludarabine- or bendamustine-based regimens.

The investigation overall reported the following: Median generation probability increased over the chemotherapy interval in both cancer cohorts, suggesting repertoire reconstitution through rebound thymic output. According to the authors, the repertoire data do not permit conclusions about immunological memory after chemotherapy. Untreated patients with hematological or solid cancers showed significantly lower blood TCR diversity and higher clonality than age-matched healthy donors. Hematological cancer patients had lymphoid organ infiltration, which may itself impair thymic emigration or peripheral T cell expansion. In healthy donors, the drop in TCR diversity with age came mainly from a loss of richness, whereas in cancer patients a loss of evenness also played a part.

The chain is encoded by TRBV15 joined to TRBJ2-1; 8 bases in the junction line up with TRBD2. The sequenced sample consisted of blood. This receptor was taken from a human donor with a blood cancer. The CDR3 is CATSRAGGNNEQFF. The DNA sequence reads TGTGCCACCAGCAGAGCGGGAGGGAACAATGAGCAGTTCTTC.